Listed below are T cell receptor beta chains from one sample, sequenced in a study of Graves' ophthalmopathy and Graves' hyperthyroidism. TCRdb redid the calling of the multiplex PCR reads with MiXCR, one entry per CDR3 protein. This sample has approximately 1.2 million distinct CDR3 sequences, with roughly 35% found just once. The sequenced material came from peripheral blood or thyroid tissue (not recorded which). These receptors all stem from an adult man with Graves' hyperthyroidism. Each CDR3 is given with its conserved first and last residue. A D gene is named only where the DNA matches it firmly. Clone sizes are given selectively: once, few, many, or a class where the clone is expanded.

abundance: -; v_gene: TRBV10-2; j_gene: TRBJ1-3; d_gene: -; CDR3nt: TGCGCCAGCAGTGACGATACGACAGGAAACACCATATATTTT; CDR3aa: CASSDDTTGNTIYF
abundance: many; v_gene: TRBV2; j_gene: TRBJ1-5; d_gene: -; CDR3nt: TGTGCCAGCAGTTCAGGGACCCAGCCCCAGCCCCAGCATTTT; CDR3aa: CASSSGTQPQPQHF
abundance: -; v_gene: TRBV10-3; j_gene: TRBJ2-7; d_gene: TRBD1; CDR3nt: TGTGCCATCAGGCCGGGACAGGGTGCCGAGCAGTACTTC; CDR3aa: CAIRPGQGAEQYF
abundance: -; v_gene: TRBV15; j_gene: TRBJ1-2; d_gene: -; CDR3nt: TGTGCCACCAGCTTGGCCCGGGGAACCAACTATGGCTACACCTTC; CDR3aa: CATSLARGTNYGYTF
abundance: -; v_gene: TRBV6-5; j_gene: TRBJ1-3; d_gene: TRBD1; CDR3nt: TGTGCCAGCGTTGAGGGACAGCGAAGAAACACCATATATTTT; CDR3aa: CASVEGQRRNTIYF
abundance: many; v_gene: TRBV12-3/TRBV12-4; j_gene: TRBJ1-1; d_gene: -; CDR3nt: TGTGCCAGCAGTTTCCCCCGGGGGGCCGACACTGAAGCTTTCTTT; CDR3aa: CASSFPRGADTEAFF
abundance: few; v_gene: TRBV16; j_gene: TRBJ1-2; d_gene: -; CDR3nt: TGTGCCAGCAGCCAATCCACAGCGACTAACTATGGCTACACCTTC; CDR3aa: CASSQSTATNYGYTF
abundance: many; v_gene: TRBV7-2; j_gene: TRBJ2-7; d_gene: TRBD1; CDR3nt: TGTGCCAGCAGCTTAGCCTCGACAGGGGCCGAGCAGTACTTC; CDR3aa: CASSLASTGAEQYF
abundance: few; v_gene: TRBV5-4; j_gene: TRBJ2-5; d_gene: -; CDR3nt: TGTGCCAGCAGCCCAGGCAGGGGACAAGAGACCCAGTACTTC; CDR3aa: CASSPGRGQETQYF
abundance: once; v_gene: TRBV11-2; j_gene: TRBJ2-7; d_gene: TRBD2; CDR3nt: TGTGCCGAAGCGGGAGGGCCCCACGAGCAGTACTTC; CDR3aa: CAEAGGPHEQYF
abundance: once; v_gene: TRBV7-3; j_gene: TRBJ1-5; d_gene: -; CDR3nt: TGTGCCAGCAGTTTATGGGACGGAGACAATCAGCCCCAGCATTTT; CDR3aa: CASSLWDGDNQPQHF
abundance: few; v_gene: TRBV29-1; j_gene: TRBJ2-6; d_gene: TRBD2; CDR3nt: TGCAGCGTTGGGGTGCACGGGAGGGGGGCCAACGTCCTGACTTTC; CDR3aa: CSVGVHGRGANVLTF
abundance: many; v_gene: TRBV19; j_gene: TRBJ1-1; d_gene: -; CDR3nt: TGTGCCTCCAACAACAGGGTGGCCGGGGCTTTCTTT; CDR3aa: CASNNRVAGAFF
abundance: few; v_gene: TRBV6-5; j_gene: TRBJ1-2; d_gene: -; CDR3nt: TGTGCCAGCAGTCGGACCTTCAATAACTATGGCTACACCTTC; CDR3aa: CASSRTFNNYGYTF
abundance: -; v_gene: TRBV24-1; j_gene: TRBJ2-5; d_gene: -; CDR3nt: TGTGCCACCAGTGATCCCGCGGGAATACGTGAGACCCAGTACTTC; CDR3aa: CATSDPAGIRETQYF
abundance: -; v_gene: TRBV7-9; j_gene: TRBJ2-5; d_gene: TRBD2; CDR3nt: TGTGCCAGCAGTTCGTCCCCGGGACTACAAGAGACCCAGTACTTC; CDR3aa: CASSSSPGLQETQYF
abundance: many; v_gene: TRBV7-2; j_gene: TRBJ2-7; d_gene: -; CDR3nt: TGTGCCAGCAGCTCCCCACCCTTGGAGCAGTACTTC; CDR3aa: CASSSPPLEQYF
abundance: -; v_gene: TRBV4-3; j_gene: TRBJ1-6; d_gene: TRBD1; CDR3nt: TGCGCCAGCAGCCCACGACCCGGGACAGGCAACTATAATTCACCCTTCCACTTT; CDR3aa: CASSPRPGTGNYNSPFHF
abundance: many; v_gene: TRBV24-1; j_gene: TRBJ1-1; d_gene: -; CDR3nt: TGTGCCACCAGTGCCCGACAGAACACTGAAGCTTTCTTT; CDR3aa: CATSARQNTEAFF
abundance: -; v_gene: TRBV7-9; j_gene: TRBJ2-7; d_gene: -; CDR3nt: TGTGCCAGCAGCTTACGGGAACGGGGGGCAGAAAGCTCCTACGAGCAGTACTTC; CDR3aa: CASSLRERGAESSYEQYF
abundance: -; v_gene: TRBV7-9; j_gene: TRBJ2-7; d_gene: -; CDR3nt: TGTGCCAGCAGCTTAGCTGGGGGAAATCAGCAGTACTTC; CDR3aa: CASSLAGGNQQYF
abundance: -; v_gene: TRBV20-1; j_gene: TRBJ2-7; d_gene: -; CDR3nt: TGCAGTGTTAGACAATTCGCCTGGACAGCAACCTACGAGCAGTACTTC; CDR3aa: CSVRQFAWTATYEQYF
abundance: many; v_gene: TRBV28; j_gene: TRBJ1-1; d_gene: -; CDR3nt: TGTGCCAGCAGACAAACCCCAAGTGCAGCTTTCTTT; CDR3aa: CASRQTPSAAFF
abundance: many; v_gene: TRBV29-1; j_gene: TRBJ2-5; d_gene: TRBD2; CDR3nt: TGCAGCGGAGGACTAGTGCAAGAGACCCAGTACTTC; CDR3aa: CSGGLVQETQYF
abundance: few; v_gene: TRBV14; j_gene: TRBJ2-7; d_gene: -; CDR3nt: TGTGCCAGCAGCCGCGGGACGTTACACGAGCAGTACTTC; CDR3aa: CASSRGTLHEQYF
abundance: few; v_gene: TRBV9; j_gene: TRBJ2-3; d_gene: TRBD2; CDR3nt: TGTGCCAGCAGCGTAGCGGGAGGGTCCACAGATACGCAGTATTTT; CDR3aa: CASSVAGGSTDTQYF
abundance: -; v_gene: TRBV7-9; j_gene: TRBJ1-3; d_gene: -; CDR3nt: TGTGCCAGCAGCTCGGACGTATCTGGAAACACCATATATTTT; CDR3aa: CASSSDVSGNTIYF
abundance: -; v_gene: TRBV10-3; j_gene: TRBJ2-6; d_gene: -; CDR3nt: TGTGCCATCAGTGAGGTTCGGGGGGCCGACTCTGGGGCCAACGTCCTGACTTTC; CDR3aa: CAISEVRGADSGANVLTF
abundance: -; v_gene: TRBV12-3/TRBV12-4; j_gene: TRBJ1-5; d_gene: -; CDR3nt: TGTGCCAGCGTTGGCGGACCTGATAGCAATCAGCCCCAGCATTTT; CDR3aa: CASVGGPDSNQPQHF
abundance: many; v_gene: TRBV14; j_gene: TRBJ2-7; d_gene: -; CDR3nt: TGTGCCAGCAGCCGGAGTTTCCGCTACGAGCAGTACTTC; CDR3aa: CASSRSFRYEQYF
abundance: -; v_gene: TRBV10-3; j_gene: TRBJ2-5; d_gene: TRBD1; CDR3nt: TGTGCCATCAGGGCACAGGGGTTGGGGACCCAGTACTTC; CDR3aa: CAIRAQGLGTQYF
abundance: -; v_gene: TRBV20-1; j_gene: TRBJ1-4; d_gene: TRBD1; CDR3nt: TGCAGTGCTATTCCTGGGACAGTCCCCGAAAAACTGTTTTTT; CDR3aa: CSAIPGTVPEKLFF
abundance: many; v_gene: TRBV20-1; j_gene: TRBJ1-3; d_gene: -; CDR3nt: TGCAGTGCCCCCGACAGAAGCTCTGGAAACACCATATATTTT; CDR3aa: CSAPDRSSGNTIYF
abundance: -; v_gene: TRBV7-2; j_gene: TRBJ1-6; d_gene: -; CDR3nt: TGTGCCAGCAGCTTAAGAATGCCGGGGGGGCTTTCACCCCTCCACTTT; CDR3aa: CASSLRMPGGLSPLHF
abundance: many; v_gene: TRBV13; j_gene: TRBJ1-1; d_gene: -; CDR3nt: TGTGCCAGCAGGCTGAGAGGTGATATGAACACTGAAGCTTTCTTT; CDR3aa: CASRLRGDMNTEAFF
abundance: many; v_gene: TRBV7-2; j_gene: TRBJ1-5; d_gene: TRBD1; CDR3nt: TGTGCCAGCAGCTTGTTCGGGACAGGGTCGAAGCCCCAGCATTTT; CDR3aa: CASSLFGTGSKPQHF
abundance: -; v_gene: TRBV7-3; j_gene: TRBJ2-5; d_gene: TRBD2; CDR3nt: TGTGCCAGCAGCTACCCTCAGCGGGAGCACCAAGAGACCCAGTACTTC; CDR3aa: CASSYPQREHQETQYF
abundance: -; v_gene: TRBV29-1; j_gene: TRBJ2-2; d_gene: TRBD1; CDR3nt: TGCAGCGTTGAAGATCCTGGACAGGGATATACCGGGGAGCTGTTTTTT; CDR3aa: CSVEDPGQGYTGELFF
abundance: few; v_gene: TRBV5-1; j_gene: TRBJ1-5; d_gene: -; CDR3nt: TGCGCCAGCAGCTTGGATTCAGGGCGCAATCAGCCCCAGCATTTT; CDR3aa: CASSLDSGRNQPQHF
abundance: -; v_gene: TRBV7-3; j_gene: TRBJ1-1; d_gene: -; CDR3nt: TGTGCCAGCAGCTTATCCTGGGGGACTGAAGCTTTCTTT; CDR3aa: CASSLSWGTEAFF
abundance: many; v_gene: TRBV11-2; j_gene: TRBJ1-5; d_gene: -; CDR3nt: TGTGCCAGCAGCCCCCCTGGTGGAGTGAGCAATCAGCCCCAGCATTTT; CDR3aa: CASSPPGGVSNQPQHF
abundance: many; v_gene: TRBV19; j_gene: TRBJ2-7; d_gene: TRBD2; CDR3nt: TGTGCCAGTAGTAAGCCGGGACTAGCGGGAGGCTACGAGCAGTACTTC; CDR3aa: CASSKPGLAGGYEQYF
abundance: -; v_gene: TRBV5-5; j_gene: TRBJ2-7; d_gene: TRBD1; CDR3nt: TGTGCCAGCAGCTTAGAAGGACAGGCCTACGAGCATTACTTC; CDR3aa: CASSLEGQAYEHYF
abundance: -; v_gene: TRBV19; j_gene: TRBJ1-1; d_gene: -; CDR3nt: TGTGCCAGTACCCCAGGCGGGTTTACTGAAGCTTTCTTT; CDR3aa: CASTPGGFTEAFF
abundance: few; v_gene: TRBV12-5; j_gene: TRBJ2-2; d_gene: -; CDR3nt: TGTGCTAGTGGTTTCAGTACCGGGGAGCTGTTTTTT; CDR3aa: CASGFSTGELFF
abundance: many; v_gene: TRBV12-3/TRBV12-4; j_gene: TRBJ2-5; d_gene: -; CDR3nt: TGTGCCAGCAGCGCGGTCAGGGTCGAGAAGACCCAGTACTTC; CDR3aa: CASSAVRVEKTQYF
abundance: -; v_gene: TRBV9; j_gene: TRBJ2-3; d_gene: -; CDR3nt: TGTGCCAGCAGCGCCTCAGAGTCCAGCACAGATACGCAGTATTTT; CDR3aa: CASSASESSTDTQYF
abundance: many; v_gene: TRBV5-1; j_gene: TRBJ1-4; d_gene: -; CDR3nt: TGCGCCAGCAGCTTACAGGGAGCTAATGAAAAACTGTTTTTT; CDR3aa: CASSLQGANEKLFF
abundance: -; v_gene: TRBV12-3/TRBV12-4; j_gene: TRBJ2-2; d_gene: -; CDR3nt: TGTGCCAGCAGTGCAGGGTTTACCGGGGAGCTGTTTTTT; CDR3aa: CASSAGFTGELFF
abundance: -; v_gene: TRBV7-9; j_gene: TRBJ1-2; d_gene: TRBD1; CDR3nt: TGTGCCAGCAGCTTACGAAGAACAGGGGAGGGCTACACCTTC; CDR3aa: CASSLRRTGEGYTF
abundance: -; v_gene: TRBV10-3; j_gene: TRBJ2-5; d_gene: -; CDR3nt: TGTGCCATCAGCACCCAGGGGCAGTACCAAGAGACCCAGTACTTC; CDR3aa: CAISTQGQYQETQYF
abundance: few; v_gene: TRBV30; j_gene: TRBJ2-7; d_gene: TRBD1; CDR3nt: TGTGCCTGGAAAAGGGACAGAGCCACCTACGAGCAGTACTTC; CDR3aa: CAWKRDRATYEQYF
abundance: -; v_gene: TRBV7-9; j_gene: TRBJ1-1; d_gene: TRBD1; CDR3nt: TGTGCCAGCAGCCCAAGGGTTGGGACAGGGGACACTGAAGCTTTCTTT; CDR3aa: CASSPRVGTGDTEAFF
abundance: many; v_gene: TRBV19; j_gene: TRBJ1-5; d_gene: -; CDR3nt: TGTGCCAGTGGGGACGGTTTCAATCAGCCCCAGCATTTT; CDR3aa: CASGDGFNQPQHF
abundance: -; v_gene: TRBV6-5; j_gene: TRBJ2-7; d_gene: -; CDR3nt: TGTGCCAGCAGTGGGGCTAAAACCTACGAGCAGTACTTC; CDR3aa: CASSGAKTYEQYF
abundance: -; v_gene: TRBV12-3/TRBV12-4; j_gene: TRBJ2-7; d_gene: -; CDR3nt: TGTGCCAGCAGGGACACCCACTCCTACGAGCAGTACTTC; CDR3aa: CASRDTHSYEQYF
abundance: -; v_gene: TRBV7-8; j_gene: TRBJ1-5; d_gene: -; CDR3nt: TGTGCCAGCAGCCGGTACACCCTCGAGGCAGGTGGTCAGCCCCAGCATTTT; CDR3aa: CASSRYTLEAGGQPQHF
abundance: once; v_gene: TRBV10-3; j_gene: TRBJ2-7; d_gene: TRBD1; CDR3nt: TGTGCCATCAGGGGACAGGGGGTTTACGAGCAGTACTTC; CDR3aa: CAIRGQGVYEQYF
abundance: many; v_gene: TRBV9; j_gene: TRBJ2-5; d_gene: -; CDR3nt: TGTGCCAGCAGCGTAGCGGACGTTCAAGAGACCCAGTACTTC; CDR3aa: CASSVADVQETQYF
abundance: many; v_gene: TRBV11-2; j_gene: TRBJ1-2; d_gene: -; CDR3nt: TGTGCCAGCAGCTTAGAGGAGGCCGTGTTAGCTAACTATGGCTACACCTTC; CDR3aa: CASSLEEAVLANYGYTF